Listed here are 10 T cell receptor beta chains from one sample, sequenced in a study of shared clonotypes between healthy human individuals (dated by TCRdb to 2020 to 2022). Preparation of the library involved the immunoSEQ multiplex PCR assay. Drawn from immuneACCESS, this table holds only the in-frame rearrangements with V and J called that TCRdb kept. Clones are partly lost; checked studies trace under half to an unresolved V gene and leave the rest unexplained. The sample table lists around 1,900,000 clones, over 85% of them with a count of one. The ten biggest clones cover approximately 1.7% of the sample. CD8 naive samples were obtained by positive selection for CCR7 among CD45RO-negative cells, yielding a CD45RA+CCR7+ population from which TemRA cells were excluded. The sequenced sample consisted of naive CD8+ T cells from PBMCs. The cell subset or site label here, explained by the study, means: CD45RA+CCR7+. Every receptor here comes from a man aged 18 to 30 in good health. Some clones in this sample may be carry-over from other donors' samples.

The rearrangement uses TRBV6-1 and TRBJ1-4; 9 nucleotides match TRBD1. The junction had 7 bases not matched to a gene; V was cut back by 6 bases and J by 8 bases. This CDR3 spans 14 amino acids. In germline, CDR1 is MNHNS, CDR2 SASEGT. The CDR3 here is CASRRQGVKEKLFF. Written as DNA, the CDR3 is TGTGCCAGCAGACGACAGGGGGTAAAGGAAAAACTGTTTTTT.

A note on this clone: Distinct nucleotide sequences in the sample also encode this CDR3. The V call is TRBV28, the J call TRBJ2-7; D may be TRBD1 (6 bases). The V gene's germline CDR1 is MDHEN and CDR2 SYDVKM. This CDR3 is 13 amino acids long. The ends were cut back, 6 bases at V and 3 bases at J, with 12 bases in the middle. CDR3 residues: CASRQGRSYEQYF. The CDR3 nucleotides are TGTGCCAGCAGACAGGGTAGGAGCTACGAGCAGTACTTC.

The chain joins TRBV13 to TRBJ2-7; 10 bases are a match to TRBD1. Germline CDR1 reads PRHDT; CDR2 reads FYEKMQ (reference sequence). CDR3 length equals 15 residues. V trimming: 5 bases; J trimming: 3 bases; junction bases outside the gene matches: 7. The CDR3 DNA follows: TGTGCCAGCAGCCCCGGGACAGGGGTTGTCTACGAGCAGTACTTC. Translated: CASSPGTGVVYEQYF.

This chain connects TRBV9 to TRBJ1-2, with D uncertain. V shed 5 bases and J shed 8 bases, with 16 bases lying between them. This CDR3 contains 13 residues. In germline, CDR1 is SGDLS, CDR2 YYNGEE. This CDR3 reads CASSVSNSRGYTF. Written as DNA, the CDR3 is TGTGCCAGCAGTGTGAGTAATAGCCGGGGCTACACCTTC.

This rearrangement joins TRBV25-1 to TRBJ2-1, with D maybe TRBD2 (7 bases). This CDR3 has 16 amino acids. Trimming removed 8 bases at V and 8 bases at J, with 25 bases between. CDR1 is MGHDK and CDR2 is SYGVNS in the germline V gene. The CDR3 here is CASSLVGGGGPYEQFF. CDR3 DNA sequence: TGTGCCAGCTCTCTAGTCGGGGGAGGGGGACCCTATGAGCAGTTCTTC. Together with reference TRBV25-1 and TRBJ2-1, the CDR3 gives the full variable domain: EADIYQTPRYLVIGTGKKITLECSQTMGHDKMYWYQQDPGMELHLIHYSYGVNSTEKGDLSSESTVSRIRTEHFPLTLESARPSHTSQYLCASSLVGGGGPYEQFFGPGTRLTVL.

This clone appeared a few times. At the DNA level, this CDR3 is encoded by other sequences in the same sample as well. This rearrangement joins TRBV29-1 to TRBJ2-7; D not resolved. Germline assignment: CDR1 SQVTM and CDR2 ANQGSEA. With 3 bases removed from V and 6 bases from J, the gap between germline ends came to 9 bases. This CDR3 contains 11 residues. CDR3 DNA sequence: TGCAGCGTTGATTCTCTGGGCGAGCAGTACTTC. Translating it yields CSVDSLGEQYF.

The chain combines TRBV7-9 with TRBJ2-5, with TRBD1 as a possible D gene (6 bases). The better agreement between TRBJ2-7 and the DNA end casts doubt on the J call. Germline CDR1 SEHNR, CDR2 FQNEAQ (reference sequence). The CDR3 is 15 residues long. The CDR3 DNA sequence: TGTGCCAGCAGTTCTTGGGGGCGAAGCGCCTACGAGCAGTACTTC. It translates to CASSSWGRSAYEQYF.

This clone was recorded only once. The chain couples TRBV27 to TRBJ2-7; D possibly corresponds to TRBD1 (6 bases). The CDR3 totals 13 residues. V was pared by 1 base and J by 2 bases, with 6 bases between. Germline assignment: CDR1 MNHEY and CDR2 SMNVEV (reference sequence). CDR3 sequence reads: CASSLYRAYEQYF. DNA of the CDR3: TGTGCCAGCAGTTTATACAGGGCCTACGAGCAGTACTTC.

This chain uses TRBV19 with TRBJ2-1; 9 bases agree with TRBD1. V shed 5 bases and J 1 base; nucleotides not matched to a gene: 12. Germline CDR1 and CDR2: LNHDA and SQIVND (reference sequence). The CDR3 is made up of 18 amino acids. The DNA of the CDR3 is TGTGCCAGTAGTCCGGGACAGGGCAAAGCGAATTCCTACAATGAGCAGTTCTTC. Encoded protein: CASSPGQGKANSYNEQFF.

The chain is built from TRBV15 and TRBJ2-7; 8 nucleotides line up with TRBD1. The CDR3 extends over 15 amino acids. The junction had 8 bases not matched to a gene; V was cut back by 5 bases and J by 2 bases. Germline lookup yields CDR1 LNHNV and CDR2 YYDKDF (reference sequence). CDR3 nucleotide sequence: TGTGCCACCAGCGGCCGGGACAGGTACACCTACGAGCAGTACTTC. Its translation: CATSGRDRYTYEQYF.